In this sample, the clone carrying this T cell receptor (beta chain) turned up many times. Antigen unknown. This entry comes from a study of T cells in Graves' hyperthyroidism and ophthalmopathy. General study results and limits: The model predicted ophthalmopathy a median approximately 6.3 months before onset.

The CDR3 runs to 15 residues. Trimming took off 4 bases at V and 6 bases at J, with 19 bases between the two ends. Amplified regions were TCR beta CDR3 sequences from RNA transcripts. An initial round of RT-PCR targeting the TCR CDR3 relied on the HTBI primer set. Via MiXCR, TCRdb re-called the multiplex PCR reads, giving one row per CDR3 protein. The sample holds hundreds of thousands of distinct CDR3 sequences, less than 30% seen once. The chain combines TRBV12-3 or TRBV12-4 with TRBJ2-7, with D perhaps matching TRBD2 (6 bases). Sequencing was carried out using blood. The clonotype was recovered from a man in his forties or fifties with Graves' hyperthyroidism that later progressed to Graves' ophthalmopathy. The CDR3 loop is CASSSGLSEAGEQYF. The DNA for the CDR3 is TGTGCCAGCAGTTCGGGACTCTCCGAGGCGGGCGAGCAGTACTTC.